The rows below give T cell receptor beta chains drawn from one sample of a study of T cells in Graves' hyperthyroidism and ophthalmopathy. Each CDR3 protein is one row after TCRdb ran MiXCR on the multiplex PCR reads. The sample has 730,000 or so distinct CDR3 sequences; roughly a sixth are singletons. The sequenced material came from blood. Receptors originate from a woman between 50 and 59 years old with Graves' hyperthyroidism that later progressed to Graves' ophthalmopathy. The conserved cysteine and the conserved F or W are not part of the CDR3 here. The D gene is left open where the match is weak.

j_gene: TRBJ2-6; v_gene: TRBV15; d_gene: -; CDR3aa: ATSRVRGSGANVLT
j_gene: TRBJ1-5; v_gene: TRBV2; d_gene: -; CDR3aa: ASSDVVTSNQPQH
j_gene: TRBJ1-2; v_gene: TRBV7-6; d_gene: -; CDR3aa: ASSDQRGRYGYT
j_gene: TRBJ2-3; v_gene: TRBV6-5; d_gene: -; CDR3aa: ASSYSSLGGPDTQY
j_gene: TRBJ1-1; v_gene: TRBV7-3; d_gene: -; CDR3aa: ASSLTPQGSWNTEAF
j_gene: TRBJ1-4; v_gene: TRBV29-1; d_gene: -; CDR3aa: SVGDPEKLF
j_gene: TRBJ2-1; v_gene: TRBV20-1; d_gene: -; CDR3aa: SARRAQGAYNEQF
j_gene: TRBJ1-5; v_gene: TRBV19; d_gene: -; CDR3aa: ASIPGANQPQH
j_gene: TRBJ1-2; v_gene: TRBV30; d_gene: -; CDR3aa: AWRQQRGYT
j_gene: TRBJ2-2; v_gene: TRBV5-1; d_gene: -; CDR3aa: ASSLEAGIGELF
j_gene: TRBJ2-2; v_gene: TRBV11-2; d_gene: -; CDR3aa: ASSLRLGRTGELF
j_gene: TRBJ2-2; v_gene: TRBV3-1; d_gene: -; CDR3aa: ASSQDFGELF
j_gene: TRBJ1-4; v_gene: TRBV6-1; d_gene: -; CDR3aa: ASSLRPNEKLF
j_gene: TRBJ1-1; v_gene: TRBV29-1; d_gene: -; CDR3aa: SVVFTGSSTEAF
j_gene: TRBJ2-2; v_gene: TRBV5-5; d_gene: -; CDR3aa: ASSFNQARELF
j_gene: TRBJ2-7; v_gene: TRBV20-1; d_gene: -; CDR3aa: SARIRSSYEQY
j_gene: TRBJ2-7; v_gene: TRBV20-1; d_gene: TRBD2; CDR3aa: SARMMAGDGTYEQY
j_gene: TRBJ2-5; v_gene: TRBV10-1; d_gene: -; CDR3aa: ASSDGRWGETQY
j_gene: TRBJ1-5; v_gene: TRBV10-3; d_gene: -; CDR3aa: AISESPYINQPQH
j_gene: TRBJ1-5; v_gene: TRBV6-1; d_gene: -; CDR3aa: ASSSRLPQETAMLWPQH
j_gene: TRBJ2-3; v_gene: TRBV18; d_gene: TRBD2; CDR3aa: ASSLGPRGGSDTQY
j_gene: TRBJ1-2; v_gene: TRBV12-3/TRBV12-4; d_gene: TRBD1; CDR3aa: ASSQGQGIGYGYT
j_gene: TRBJ1-2; v_gene: TRBV10-3; d_gene: TRBD1; CDR3aa: AISEPLPRDRVFYGYT
j_gene: TRBJ1-1; v_gene: TRBV7-9; d_gene: -; CDR3aa: ASSSDSYGTEAF
j_gene: TRBJ1-4; v_gene: TRBV7-2; d_gene: -; CDR3aa: ASSFRAGGDEKLF
j_gene: TRBJ1-1; v_gene: TRBV9; d_gene: -; CDR3aa: ASSPHSSEAF
j_gene: TRBJ2-1; v_gene: TRBV5-6; d_gene: TRBD2; CDR3aa: ASSLESRGGYNEQF
j_gene: TRBJ1-1; v_gene: TRBV7-8; d_gene: -; CDR3aa: ASRLDPGQNTEAF
j_gene: TRBJ1-4; v_gene: TRBV6-1; d_gene: -; CDR3aa: ASRNARQATNEKLF
j_gene: TRBJ2-1; v_gene: TRBV20-1; d_gene: TRBD2; CDR3aa: SARASSGGLYNEQF
j_gene: TRBJ2-7; v_gene: TRBV5-6; d_gene: TRBD1; CDR3aa: ASSATGTGGSYEQY